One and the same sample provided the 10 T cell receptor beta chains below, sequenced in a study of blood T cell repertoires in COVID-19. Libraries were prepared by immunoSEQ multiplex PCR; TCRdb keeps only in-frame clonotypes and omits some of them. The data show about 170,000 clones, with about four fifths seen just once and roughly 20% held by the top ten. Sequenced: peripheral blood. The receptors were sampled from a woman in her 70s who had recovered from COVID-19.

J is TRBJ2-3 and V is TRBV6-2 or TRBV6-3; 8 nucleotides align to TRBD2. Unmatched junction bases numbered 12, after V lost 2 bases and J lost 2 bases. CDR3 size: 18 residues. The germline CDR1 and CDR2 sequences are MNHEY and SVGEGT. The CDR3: CASSYVGGAGGPTDTQYF. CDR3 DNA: TGTGCCAGCAGTTACGTAGGGGGGGCGGGAGGACCCACAGATACGCAGTATTTT.

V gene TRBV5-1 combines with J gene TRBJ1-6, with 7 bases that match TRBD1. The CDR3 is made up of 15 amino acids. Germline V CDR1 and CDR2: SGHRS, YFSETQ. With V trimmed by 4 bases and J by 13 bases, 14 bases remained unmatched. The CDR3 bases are TGCGCCAGCAGCCGGCAGGGGGAAATCGGGTCCCCCCTCCACTTT. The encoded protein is CASSRQGEIGSPLHF.

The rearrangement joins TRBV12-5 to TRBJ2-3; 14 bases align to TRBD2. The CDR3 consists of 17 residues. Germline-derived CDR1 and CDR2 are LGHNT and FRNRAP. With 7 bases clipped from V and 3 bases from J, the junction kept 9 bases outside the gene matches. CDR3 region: CASARGTSGSSTDTQYF. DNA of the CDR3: TGTGCTAGTGCCCGGGGGACTAGCGGGAGTTCGACAGATACGCAGTATTTT. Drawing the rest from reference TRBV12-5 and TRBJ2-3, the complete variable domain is DARVTQTPRHKVTEMGQEVTMRCQPILGHNTVFWYRQTMMQGLELLAYFRNRAPLDDSGMPKDRFSAEMPDATLATLKIQPSEPRDSAVYFCASARGTSGSSTDTQYFGPGTRLTVL.

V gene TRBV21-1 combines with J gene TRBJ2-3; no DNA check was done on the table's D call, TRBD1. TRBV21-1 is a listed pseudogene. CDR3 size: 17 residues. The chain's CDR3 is CASSARTGTGCTDTQYF. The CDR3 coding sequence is TGTGCCAGCAGCGCACGAACCGGGACAGGGTGCACAGATACGCAGTATTTT.

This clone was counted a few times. CDR3 amino acids: CAISPGQVNTGELFF. In DNA, the CDR3 is TGTGCCATCAGTCCGGGACAGGTGAACACCGGGGAGCTGTTTTTT. V usage is TRBV10-3 and J usage is TRBJ2-2; the match to TRBD1 covers 8 bases. J gave up 1 base and V 5 bases, and 3 bases lay outside the gene matches. The CDR3 loop spans 15 amino acids. CDR1 is ENHRY, CDR2 SYGVKD, per germline.

The CDR3 loop reads CATSDFGRVNEQFF. CDR3 DNA sequence: TGTGCCACCAGTGATTTCGGGAGGGTGAATGAGCAGTTCTTC. V and J are TRBV24-1 and TRBJ2-1, with TRBD2 identical over 8 bases. This CDR3 has 14 amino acids. The junction had 2 bases not matched to a gene; V was cut back by 1 base and J by 7 bases. Germline assignment: CDR1 KGHDR and CDR2 SFDVKD.

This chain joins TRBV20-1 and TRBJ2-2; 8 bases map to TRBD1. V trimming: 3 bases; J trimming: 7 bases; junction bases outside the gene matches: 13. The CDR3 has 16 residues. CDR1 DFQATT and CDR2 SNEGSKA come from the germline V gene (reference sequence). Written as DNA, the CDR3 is TGCAGTGCTAGTTGGGGAACCCAGGGGGCCGGCGGGGAGCTGTTTTTT. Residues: CSASWGTQGAGGELFF.

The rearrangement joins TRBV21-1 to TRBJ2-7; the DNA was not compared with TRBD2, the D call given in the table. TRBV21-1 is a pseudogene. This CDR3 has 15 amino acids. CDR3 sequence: CATPNGASGCYEQYF. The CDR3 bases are TGTGCCACACCGAATGGGGCTAGCGGGTGCTACGAGCAGTACTTC.

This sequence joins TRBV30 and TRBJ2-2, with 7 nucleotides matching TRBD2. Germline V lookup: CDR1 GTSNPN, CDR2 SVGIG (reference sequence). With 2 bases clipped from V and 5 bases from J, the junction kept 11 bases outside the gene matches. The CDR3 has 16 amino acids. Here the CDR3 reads CAWSPLGGRGTGELFF. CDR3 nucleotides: TGTGCCTGGAGTCCTCTTGGCGGGAGAGGGACCGGGGAGCTGTTTTTT.

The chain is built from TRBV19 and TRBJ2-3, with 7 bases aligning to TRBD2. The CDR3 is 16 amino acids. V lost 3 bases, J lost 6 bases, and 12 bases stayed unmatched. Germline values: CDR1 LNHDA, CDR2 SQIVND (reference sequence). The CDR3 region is CASSIRGGAGGDTQYF. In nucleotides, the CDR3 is TGTGCCAGTAGTATCCGGGGTGGCGCCGGGGGGGATACGCAGTATTTT.